This entry lists 5 T cell receptor beta chains sequenced from one sample in a study of cytomegalovirus exposure and HLA in healthy donors. PCR amplification relied on 60 Vbeta primers (plus 13 Jbeta primers). Method: immunoSEQ multiplex PCR; TCRdb's copy keeps in-frame clones and lacks some. The sample lists 150,000 to 200,000 clones, approximately 72% occurring once. Sequencing was performed on PBMCs. All receptors come from a female donor in good health and CMV-seronegative.

V usage is TRBV18 and J usage is TRBJ2-7; 9 bases fit TRBD1. CDR3 size: 14 residues. V shed 6 bases and J 3 bases; nucleotides not matched to a gene: 6. Germline V gene data show CDR1 as KGHSH and CDR2 as LQKENI. The CDR3 DNA follows: TGTGCCAGCTCCCAAGACAGGGGGGGCTACGAGCAGTACTTC. It yields the protein CASSQDRGGYEQYF.

The sample holds one count of this clone. The V gene is TRBV29-1, the J gene TRBJ1-4; possible D gene TRBD1, 5 bases. The CDR3 sequence is 14 residues long. Per the germline V gene, CDR1 is SQVTM and CDR2 is ANQGSEA. Trimming shortened V by 1 base and J by 3 bases, and 9 bases separated the two germline ends. CDR3 in DNA: TGCAGCGTTGAAGTCGCGGGGGCTAATGAAAAACTGTTTTTT. Amino acid sequence: CSVEVAGANEKLFF.

The chain combines TRBV5-4 with TRBJ2-3; the match to TRBD2 covers 7 bases. The CDR3 has 15 amino acids. The V gene end was trimmed by 0 bases and the J gene end by 3 bases; junction bases not matched to a gene: 4. Germline CDR1 reads SGHNT; CDR2 reads YYREEE (reference sequence). In nucleotides, the CDR3 is TGTGCCAGCAGCTTGGTTTCGGGAGGAACAGATACGCAGTATTTT. Its protein is CASSLVSGGTDTQYF.

The gene calls are TRBV5-6 and TRBJ2-5, with D perhaps TRBD2 (7 bases). Per the germline V gene, CDR1 is SGHDT and CDR2 is YYEEEE. V was trimmed by 5 bases and J by 4 bases, leaving 12 bases between them. There are 13 residues in the CDR3. DNA of the CDR3: TGTGCCAGCAGACATAGGGGGGGAGAGACCCAGTACTTC. Protein sequence: CASRHRGGETQYF.

The genes are TRBV15 and TRBJ2-7, with D unclear. V was trimmed by 3 bases and J by 2 bases, leaving 8 bases between them. The germline gives CDR1 LNHNV, CDR2 YYDKDF (reference sequence). The CDR3 has 13 amino acids. The CDR3: CATSSGLAYEQYF. In DNA, the CDR3 is TGTGCCACCAGCAGTGGTCTAGCCTACGAGCAGTACTTC.